Listed below are T cell receptor beta chains from one sample, sequenced in a study of naive and memory T cell subsets. Using its own MiXCR run on the 5' RACE reads, TCRdb lists one record per CDR3 protein. The sample carries 50,000 to 60,000 distinct CDR3 sequences, less than 10% recorded once. The receptors derive from a female donor in good health. CDR3s include the opening cysteine and the closing phenylalanine or tryptophan. A D gene is named only where the DNA matches it firmly. Clone size is shown for a subset of rows, as once, few, many or a class of expanded clone.

v_call: TRBV29-1; clone_size: many; j_call: TRBJ2-3; d_call: .; cdr3_nt: TGCAGCTTCCCTCCCCAGGGAACAGATACGCAGTATTTT; cdr3_aa: CSFPPQGTDTQYF
v_call: TRBV4-3; clone_size: .; j_call: TRBJ2-2; d_call: .; cdr3_nt: TGCGCCAGCAGCCATAGGACCGGGGAGCTGTTTTTT; cdr3_aa: CASSHRTGELFF
v_call: TRBV12-3/TRBV12-4; clone_size: .; j_call: TRBJ2-5; d_call: .; cdr3_nt: TGTGCCAGCAGCCCCGTGAGGGATCAAGAGACCCAGTACTTC; cdr3_aa: CASSPVRDQETQYF
v_call: TRBV12-3/TRBV12-4; clone_size: .; j_call: TRBJ1-2; d_call: .; cdr3_nt: TGTGCCAGCAGTTTCGGGACAAATAACTATGGCTACACCTTC; cdr3_aa: CASSFGTNNYGYTF
v_call: TRBV5-1; clone_size: .; j_call: TRBJ2-7; d_call: TRBD2; cdr3_nt: TGCGCCAGCAGCCCCGGGACTAGTTGGTACGAGCAGTACTTC; cdr3_aa: CASSPGTSWYEQYF
v_call: TRBV7-9; clone_size: many; j_call: TRBJ2-1; d_call: .; cdr3_nt: TGTGCCAGCAGTGGCCGGGGACTGGACCCGCACAATGAGCAGTTCTTC; cdr3_aa: CASSGRGLDPHNEQFF
v_call: TRBV5-1; clone_size: few; j_call: TRBJ2-5; d_call: .; cdr3_nt: TGCGCCAGCAGCTTGGGGCCAGTCCTTGGGGACCAAGAGACCCAGTACTTC; cdr3_aa: CASSLGPVLGDQETQYF
v_call: TRBV7-2; clone_size: .; j_call: TRBJ2-3; d_call: TRBD2; cdr3_nt: TGTGCCAGCAGCCCCCGGTACAGCGGGGGCAGGGATACGCAGTATTTT; cdr3_aa: CASSPRYSGGRDTQYF
v_call: TRBV20-1; clone_size: .; j_call: TRBJ2-7; d_call: .; cdr3_nt: TGCAGTGCCCGTCGGGATACCACCTACGAGCAGTACTTC; cdr3_aa: CSARRDTTYEQYF
v_call: TRBV6-5; clone_size: .; j_call: TRBJ1-2; d_call: .; cdr3_nt: TGTGCCAGCAGTTACTCAATCCTGCTACCGTATGGCTACACCTTC; cdr3_aa: CASSYSILLPYGYTF
v_call: TRBV6-2/TRBV6-3; clone_size: .; j_call: TRBJ2-5; d_call: TRBD2; cdr3_nt: TGTGCCAGCAGTTACAGTCTAGCGGGGGGTCGGGAAGAGACCCAGTACTTC; cdr3_aa: CASSYSLAGGREETQYF
v_call: TRBV12-3/TRBV12-4; clone_size: many; j_call: TRBJ1-1; d_call: .; cdr3_nt: TGTGCCAGCAGGCGGGGAGAATGGGATGAAGCTTTCTTT; cdr3_aa: CASRRGEWDEAFF
v_call: TRBV20-1; clone_size: many; j_call: TRBJ2-1; d_call: .; cdr3_nt: TGCAGTGCTAGGGGGCTCCTAACCCACAATGAGCAGTTCTTC; cdr3_aa: CSARGLLTHNEQFF
v_call: TRBV27; clone_size: many; j_call: TRBJ1-5; d_call: .; cdr3_nt: TGTGCCAGCAGCAAGGATTATCAGCCCCAGCATTTT; cdr3_aa: CASSKDYQPQHF
v_call: TRBV28; clone_size: many; j_call: TRBJ2-7; d_call: TRBD1; cdr3_nt: TGTGCCAGCAGGGGACAGGCCTACGAGCAGTACTTC; cdr3_aa: CASRGQAYEQYF
v_call: TRBV28; clone_size: .; j_call: TRBJ1-2; d_call: .; cdr3_nt: TGTGCCAGCACCCTGACAGGTCTCTATGGCGACACCTTC; cdr3_aa: CASTLTGLYGDTF
v_call: TRBV6-5; clone_size: few; j_call: TRBJ2-7; d_call: TRBD1; cdr3_nt: TGTGCCAGCAGTTACGATGGACAGGGGGCGGACGAGCAGTACTTC; cdr3_aa: CASSYDGQGADEQYF
v_call: TRBV20-1; clone_size: few; j_call: TRBJ2-3; d_call: .; cdr3_nt: TGCAGTGCAACCCCGGACGTCCCCACAGATACGCAGTATTTT; cdr3_aa: CSATPDVPTDTQYF
v_call: TRBV4-3; clone_size: .; j_call: TRBJ2-7; d_call: .; cdr3_nt: TGCGCCAGCAGCCGCAGTACAGGGTTGTACGAGCAGTACTTC; cdr3_aa: CASSRSTGLYEQYF
v_call: TRBV9; clone_size: many; j_call: TRBJ1-6; d_call: .; cdr3_nt: TGTGCCAGCAGCGTAGGGGATACGGCCTATAATTCACCCCTCCACTTT; cdr3_aa: CASSVGDTAYNSPLHF
v_call: TRBV6-2/TRBV6-3; clone_size: many; j_call: TRBJ2-6; d_call: .; cdr3_nt: TGTGCCAGCATTCGGGGGAACTCTGGGGCCAACGTCCTGACTTTC; cdr3_aa: CASIRGNSGANVLTF
v_call: TRBV7-9; clone_size: few; j_call: TRBJ2-3; d_call: .; cdr3_nt: TGTGCCATTGCGACAGCCACAGATACGCAGTATTTT; cdr3_aa: CAIATATDTQYF
v_call: TRBV4-2; clone_size: many; j_call: TRBJ2-1; d_call: .; cdr3_nt: TGTGCCAGCAGCCAAGATCTAGGACGATACAATGAGCAGTTCTTC; cdr3_aa: CASSQDLGRYNEQFF
v_call: TRBV5-1; clone_size: many; j_call: TRBJ1-1; d_call: .; cdr3_nt: TGCGCCAGCAGCTACGTGACTCCGGGGGACACTGAAGCTTTCTTT; cdr3_aa: CASSYVTPGDTEAFF
v_call: TRBV5-1; clone_size: many; j_call: TRBJ1-4; d_call: .; cdr3_nt: TGCGCCAGCAGCCGCACAGGGAGCTCGGAGGAAAAACTGTTTTTT; cdr3_aa: CASSRTGSSEEKLFF
v_call: TRBV20-1; clone_size: .; j_call: TRBJ2-5; d_call: .; cdr3_nt: TGCAGTGCTTCGGACGGTCCCCAAGAGACCCAGTACTTC; cdr3_aa: CSASDGPQETQYF
v_call: TRBV7-2; clone_size: few; j_call: TRBJ2-7; d_call: TRBD2; cdr3_nt: TGTGCCAGCAGCGTAGCGGGAGCTGATCGCGAGCAGTACTTC; cdr3_aa: CASSVAGADREQYF
v_call: TRBV6-2/TRBV6-3; clone_size: few; j_call: TRBJ2-1; d_call: .; cdr3_nt: TGTGCCAGCAGGCCAGGGGGAGGCAATGAGCAGTTCTTC; cdr3_aa: CASRPGGGNEQFF
v_call: TRBV4-1; clone_size: many; j_call: TRBJ2-1; d_call: TRBD2; cdr3_nt: TGCGCCAGCAGCCAGACTAGCGGGGCAGGTGAGCAGTTCTTC; cdr3_aa: CASSQTSGAGEQFF
v_call: TRBV20-1; clone_size: .; j_call: TRBJ1-4; d_call: .; cdr3_nt: TGCAGTGCTAGAGTGCCAGGGACCGAAAAACTGTTTTTT; cdr3_aa: CSARVPGTEKLFF
v_call: TRBV4-1; clone_size: few; j_call: TRBJ2-5; d_call: .; cdr3_nt: TGCGCCAGCAAGCCGGCCTACCCTAAAGAGACCCAGTACTTC; cdr3_aa: CASKPAYPKETQYF
v_call: TRBV28; clone_size: .; j_call: TRBJ1-5; d_call: .; cdr3_nt: TGTGCCAGCAGTTATTGGGGTTCCAATCAGCCCCAGCATTTT; cdr3_aa: CASSYWGSNQPQHF
v_call: TRBV6-2/TRBV6-3; clone_size: .; j_call: TRBJ2-1; d_call: TRBD2; cdr3_nt: TGTGCCAGCAGTTACTCCCCGGGACTAGCCGTACATGAGCAGTTCTTC; cdr3_aa: CASSYSPGLAVHEQFF
v_call: TRBV11-2; clone_size: few; j_call: TRBJ2-3; d_call: TRBD2; cdr3_nt: TGTGCCAGCCGAGGCGGGGGGGCCGTTGCGACAGATACGCAGTATTTT; cdr3_aa: CASRGGGAVATDTQYF
v_call: TRBV7-9; clone_size: few; j_call: TRBJ1-1; d_call: TRBD1; cdr3_nt: TGTGCCAGCAGAAGGACAGGGCAGGACACTGAAGCTTTCTTT; cdr3_aa: CASRRTGQDTEAFF
v_call: TRBV14; clone_size: few; j_call: TRBJ2-3; d_call: .; cdr3_nt: TGTGCCAGCAGCCAAGATCTTTTGGGTTACGGGCAGTATTTT; cdr3_aa: CASSQDLLGYGQYF
v_call: TRBV27; clone_size: few; j_call: TRBJ2-2; d_call: .; cdr3_nt: TGTGCCAGCAGTGCCTCCAGCGGGGAGCTGTTTTTT; cdr3_aa: CASSASSGELFF
v_call: TRBV29-1; clone_size: .; j_call: TRBJ2-5; d_call: TRBD1; cdr3_nt: TGCAGCGTCGGACAGGGAAATCCCCCCTTCCCTTTCCAAGAGACCCAGTACTTC; cdr3_aa: CSVGQGNPPFPFQETQYF
v_call: TRBV19; clone_size: many; j_call: TRBJ2-3; d_call: TRBD2; cdr3_nt: TGTGCCACCCTCAAGCGGGGGAGAACAGATACGCAGTATTTT; cdr3_aa: CATLKRGRTDTQYF
v_call: TRBV7-2; clone_size: many; j_call: TRBJ1-4; d_call: .; cdr3_nt: TGTGCCAGCAGCTTACGTCAGAGCTCATACTTGGTTGCAACTAATGAAAAACTGTTTTTT; cdr3_aa: CASSLRQSSYLVATNEKLFF
v_call: TRBV6-6; clone_size: many; j_call: TRBJ1-1; d_call: .; cdr3_nt: TGTGCCAGCAGTTACGTCTCAGGTATGAACACTGAAGCTTTCTTT; cdr3_aa: CASSYVSGMNTEAFF
v_call: TRBV29-1; clone_size: many; j_call: TRBJ1-2; d_call: .; cdr3_nt: TGCAGCGTTGGGAACAGCAACTATGGCTACACCTTC; cdr3_aa: CSVGNSNYGYTF
v_call: TRBV19; clone_size: .; j_call: TRBJ1-2; d_call: .; cdr3_nt: TGTGCCAGTTTCCCACCGGGACACGGAGGGGGCTACACCTTC; cdr3_aa: CASFPPGHGGGYTF
v_call: TRBV7-2; clone_size: .; j_call: TRBJ1-6; d_call: .; cdr3_nt: TGTGCCAGCAGCTTTAGTGGTTCACCCCTCCACTTT; cdr3_aa: CASSFSGSPLHF
v_call: TRBV28; clone_size: many; j_call: TRBJ1-2; d_call: .; cdr3_nt: TGTGCCAGCAAGAGATGGGCCATAGACGGATCTCACGATGGCTACACCTTC; cdr3_aa: CASKRWAIDGSHDGYTF
v_call: TRBV7-9; clone_size: many; j_call: TRBJ1-4; d_call: .; cdr3_nt: TGTGCCAGCAGCTTCCAGACGGGGAGAGAAAAACTGTTTTTT; cdr3_aa: CASSFQTGREKLFF
v_call: TRBV18; clone_size: .; j_call: TRBJ1-6; d_call: .; cdr3_nt: TGTGCCAGCTCACCCGGCGACGGTGCTTGGTCACCCCTCCACTTT; cdr3_aa: CASSPGDGAWSPLHF
v_call: TRBV7-9; clone_size: many; j_call: TRBJ2-1; d_call: .; cdr3_nt: TGTGCCAGCAGCTTAAATCAGGGATCGGATGAGCAGTTCTTC; cdr3_aa: CASSLNQGSDEQFF
v_call: TRBV7-2; clone_size: many; j_call: TRBJ2-5; d_call: .; cdr3_nt: TGTGCCAGCAGCGTGGGACCTCAAGAGACCCAGTACTTC; cdr3_aa: CASSVGPQETQYF
v_call: TRBV19; clone_size: few; j_call: TRBJ2-3; d_call: TRBD2; cdr3_nt: TGTGCCAGTAGGCTGACGGGACTAGCTTCAGATACGCAGTATTTT; cdr3_aa: CASRLTGLASDTQYF
v_call: TRBV6-2/TRBV6-3; clone_size: few; j_call: TRBJ2-3; d_call: .; cdr3_nt: TGTGCCAGCAGTTACATGGACGAGCAGTATTTT; cdr3_aa: CASSYMDEQYF
v_call: TRBV30; clone_size: few; j_call: TRBJ2-7; d_call: .; cdr3_nt: TGTGCCTGGAGTGTTGCTTACGAGCAGTACTTC; cdr3_aa: CAWSVAYEQYF
v_call: TRBV20-1; clone_size: few; j_call: TRBJ1-1; d_call: TRBD1; cdr3_nt: TGCAGTGCTAGAGCCCCGACAGGGATTAACACTGAAGCTTTCTTT; cdr3_aa: CSARAPTGINTEAFF
v_call: TRBV20-1; clone_size: few; j_call: TRBJ2-7; d_call: .; cdr3_nt: TGCAGTGCTAGAGTGCCAGGGCGTACCTACGAGCAGTACTTC; cdr3_aa: CSARVPGRTYEQYF
v_call: TRBV5-1; clone_size: many; j_call: TRBJ1-6; d_call: .; cdr3_nt: TGCGCCAGCAGACATACAGACCGGAGCTCCTATAATTCACCCCTCCACTTT; cdr3_aa: CASRHTDRSSYNSPLHF
v_call: TRBV6-5; clone_size: many; j_call: TRBJ1-3; d_call: .; cdr3_nt: TGTGCCAGCAGTCTCCTTCTGTTGGAGGGGGCTGGAAACACCATATATTTT; cdr3_aa: CASSLLLLEGAGNTIYF
v_call: TRBV2; clone_size: many; j_call: TRBJ2-6; d_call: .; cdr3_nt: TGTGCCAGCGGAGTGGGGGTTTCTGGGGCCAACGTCCTGACTTTC; cdr3_aa: CASGVGVSGANVLTF
v_call: TRBV6-1; clone_size: many; j_call: TRBJ1-2; d_call: .; cdr3_nt: TGTGCCAGCAGGGATAGACAGCTTAACTATGGCTACACCTTC; cdr3_aa: CASRDRQLNYGYTF
v_call: TRBV7-6; clone_size: few; j_call: TRBJ2-7; d_call: TRBD1; cdr3_nt: TGTGCCAGCAGCACACAACAGGGGCCCACCCACGAGCAGTACTTC; cdr3_aa: CASSTQQGPTHEQYF